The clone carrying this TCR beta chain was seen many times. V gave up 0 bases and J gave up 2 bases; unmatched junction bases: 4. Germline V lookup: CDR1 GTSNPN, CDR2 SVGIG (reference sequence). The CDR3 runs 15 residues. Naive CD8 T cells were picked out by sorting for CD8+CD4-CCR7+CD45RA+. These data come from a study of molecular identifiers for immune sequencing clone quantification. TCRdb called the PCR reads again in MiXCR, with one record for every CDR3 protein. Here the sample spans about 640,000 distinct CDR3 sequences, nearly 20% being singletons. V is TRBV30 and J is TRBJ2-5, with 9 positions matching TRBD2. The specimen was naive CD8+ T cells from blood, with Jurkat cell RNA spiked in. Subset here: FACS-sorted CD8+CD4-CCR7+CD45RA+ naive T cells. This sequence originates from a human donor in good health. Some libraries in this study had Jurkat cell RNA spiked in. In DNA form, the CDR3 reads TGTGCCTGGAGTGTTGCGGGGGGGAGTCAAGAGACCCAGTACTTC. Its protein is CAWSVAGGSQETQYF.